These 27 T cell receptor beta chains came from one sample sequenced in a study of T cells in women clearing cervical HPV infection. Assay used: immunoSEQ multiplex PCR; TCRdb lists only in-frame clones, some missing. The sample has 30,000 to 35,000 clones; the top ten hold 1.6%. Input material: blood buffy coat. All receptors come from a woman between 18 and 75 years old with a cervical HPV16 infection that either progressed to CIN3+ or cleared (not recorded which).

As to this clone: The read finishes 3 residues shy of the CDR3 end, and the germline J gene is used to complete it. The chain links TRBV18 to TRBJ2-5; D might be TRBD1 (5 bases). This CDR3 has 14 residues. The germline V gene has CDR1 KGHSH and CDR2 LQKENI. Trimming took 1 base from V and 5 from J, leaving 11 bases between them. CDR3 DNA, as far as it was read: TGTGCCAGCTCACCACAGGGGATGGGGGAGACC. This gives the protein CASSPQGMGET. The entire CDR3 reads CASSPQGMGETQYF.

The sequenced part of the CDR3 DNA is TGTGCCAGTAGTATAGATCCCCCGGGCACTGAA. It translates to CASSIDPPGTE. The whole CDR3 sequence reads CASSIDPPGTEAFF. The chain employs TRBV19 and TRBJ1-1; D is unresolved. The read ends 3 residues before the CDR3 terminus; that terminus is restored from the germline J gene. V was clipped by 0 bases and J by 4 bases, with 9 bases between them. Germline V gene sequence: CDR1 LNHDA, CDR2 SQIVND (reference sequence). CDR3 length: 14 amino acids.

Regarding this clone: The sequenced fragment ends 3 residues before the CDR3 boundary, so the rest is inferred from the germline J gene. The chain joins TRBV20-1 to TRBJ2-2, with D tentatively TRBD2 (6 bases). This CDR3 has 14 amino acids. CDR1 and CDR2 from the germline V gene are DFQATT and SNEGSKA (reference sequence). CDR3 DNA, as far as it was read: TGCAGTGCTAGAGACCCGAACGGGGGTGAAAAG. Amino acid sequence: CSARDPNGGEK. The entire CDR3 sequence reads CSARDPNGGEKLFF.

Notes on this clone: The CDR3 goes on 3 residues after the read ends, and that part is filled in from the germline J gene. This chain connects TRBV5-1 to TRBJ2-3, with D maybe TRBD1 (6 bases). The CDR3 is 15 amino acids. Germline CDR1 and CDR2: SGHRS and YFSETQ. The part of the CDR3 DNA that was read is TGCGCCAGCAGCTTTGCTGGGGGCCGCCAAGAGACG. It translates to CASSFAGGRQET. In full, the CDR3 is CASSFAGGRQETQYF.

Incomplete CDR3 DNA: TGCGCCAGCAGCTCACGTACCGGACTAGCGGGAGGGCCTAATGGAGCCAAAAACATT. Amino acids: CASSSRTGLAGGPNGAKNI. The full CDR3 reads CASSSRTGLAGGPNGAKNIQYF. This rearrangement joins TRBV5-1 to TRBJ2-4, with 15 bases fitting TRBD2. The read comes to an end 3 residues before the CDR3 does, leaving the germline J gene to fill in the end. With 3 bases clipped from V and 0 bases from J, the junction kept 16 bases outside the gene matches. There are 22 residues in the CDR3. From germline, CDR1 is SGHRS and CDR2 YFSETQ.

As concerns this clone: The read ends 3 residues shy of where the CDR3 ends; the end is completed using the germline J gene. The genes are TRBV7-9 and TRBJ2-2; D may be TRBD2 (7 bases). The CDR3 contains 15 residues. From germline, CDR1 is SEHNR and CDR2 FQNEAQ (reference sequence). The CDR3 bases that were read are TGTGCCAGCAGCTTAGTGGGCGGGGGCCCCGAAAAG. Amino acids: CASSLVGGGPEK. The CDR3 in its entirety is CASSLVGGGPEKLFF.

The CDR3 here is CASSEGVRVNTEAFF. CDR3 DNA (partial): TGTGCCAGCAGTGAAGGTGTCAGGGTGAACACTGAA. The chain has TRBV6-1 and TRBJ1-1; maybe TRBD1 (5 bases). The read ends 3 residues early relative to the CDR3; the germline J gene fills the gap. The CDR3 has 15 residues. The ends were cut back, 1 base at V and 0 bases at J, with 9 bases in the middle. Germline V CDR1 and CDR2: MNHNS, SASEGT.

CDR3 in amino acids: CASSPQPGYNEQFF. The CDR3 DNA, read in part, is TGTGCCAGCAGCCCCCAGCCAGGGTACAATGAG. The V gene is TRBV7-3, the J gene TRBJ2-1, with D possibly TRBD1 on 5 matching bases. The sequence runs out 3 residues before the end of the CDR3; the remainder is reconstructed from the germline J gene. This CDR3 is 14 amino acids long. CDR1 and CDR2 (germline): SGHTA, FQGTGA. Between the trimmed V and J ends, which lost 5 bases and 4 bases, there was a span of 12 bases.

On this clone: The CDR3 end lies 3 residues beyond the end of the read and is filled in from the germline J gene. The chain links TRBV7-9 to TRBJ1-4; weak D call: TRBD1 (6 bases). CDR1 is SEHNR, CDR2 FQNEAQ, per germline (reference sequence). The CDR3 is made up of 15 amino acids. V was pared by 5 bases and J by 7 bases, with 17 bases between. Partial CDR3 DNA: TGTGCCAGCAGCGCCCACTCCGGAGGGGGTGAAAAA. Amino acid sequence: CASSAHSGGGEK. The whole CDR3 region reads CASSAHSGGGEKLFF.

A remark on this clone: The read finishes 3 residues shy of the CDR3 end, and the germline J gene is used to complete it. This sequence joins TRBV20-1 and TRBJ2-5; D unclear. Germline V CDR1 and CDR2: DFQATT, SNEGSKA (reference sequence). This CDR3 spans 11 amino acids. Trimming shortened V by 8 bases and J by 5 bases, and 12 bases separated the two germline ends. CDR3 region: CSLAFLETQYF. The CDR3 DNA, read in part, is TGCAGTTTAGCTTTCTTGGAGACC.

CDR3 bases read: TGTGCCAGTAGTATAGAAGGTACGCACACCGGGGAG. The encoded protein is CASSIEGTHTGE. The CDR3 reads in full as CASSIEGTHTGELFF. V is TRBV19 and J is TRBJ2-2; D gene ambiguous. The read terminates 3 residues before the CDR3 end, so the remaining end is supplied by the germline J gene. V was cut by 0 bases and J by 3 bases, with 8 bases left in between. Germline values: CDR1 LNHDA, CDR2 SQIVND (reference sequence). The CDR3 runs 15 residues.

On this clone: The DNA ends 3 residues before the CDR3 does, and the rest of the CDR3 is filled in from the germline J gene. The V gene is TRBV5-4, the J gene TRBJ2-5; D ambiguous. This CDR3 has 14 amino acids. The germline V and J ends were trimmed by 0 bases and 1 base, with 7 bases remaining between them. Germline CDR1 and CDR2: SGHNT and YYREEE (reference sequence). The covered CDR3 bases are TGTGCCAGCAGCTTGGACAGAGTCCAAGAGACC. Its translation: CASSLDRVQET. The entire CDR3 protein reads CASSLDRVQETQYF. Full variable domain (rest looked up from reference TRBV5-4 and TRBJ2-5): ETGVTQSPTHLIKTRGQQVTLRCSSQSGHNTVSWYQQALGQGPQFIFQYYREEENGRGNFPPRFSGLQFPNYSSELNVNALELDDSALYLCASSLDRVQETQYFGPGTRLLVL.

As regards this clone: Read coverage stops 3 residues before the CDR3 terminus; the germline J gene supplies the remainder. J is TRBJ1-1 and V is TRBV2, with unresolved D. The CDR3 runs to 13 residues. Per germline, CDR1 SNHLY and CDR2 FYNNEI. Trimming pared 0 bases from V and 0 bases from J, leaving 2 bases between. CDR3 loop: CASSEAMNTEAFF. The CDR3 DNA, read in part, is TGTGCCAGCAGTGAAGCCATGAACACTGAA.

Note on this clone: With the read ending 3 residues before the CDR3 end, the germline J gene is used to fill in that end. The chain uses TRBV20-1 and TRBJ2-3; a possible D gene is TRBD2 (5 bases). This CDR3 has 15 amino acids. V lost 6 bases, J lost 0 bases, and 16 bases lay in between. CDR1 and CDR2 (germline): DFQATT, SNEGSKA (reference sequence). The CDR3 loop is CSAERMLSSTDTQYF. CDR3 DNA (partial): TGCAGTGCCGAGCGGATGCTCTCGAGCACAGATACG.

For this clone: Coverage ceases 3 residues before the CDR3 finishes, and the germline J gene fills in the end. J is TRBJ2-2 and V is TRBV6-1; 8 positions match TRBD1. The CDR3 length is 16 residues. Per the germline V gene, CDR1 is MNHNS and CDR2 is SASEGT. Partial CDR3 DNA: TGTGCCAGCAGTGAAGGTGGACAGGGCTTTGGCGAAAAG. Protein: CASSEGGQGFGEK. The whole CDR3 is CASSEGGQGFGEKLFF.

The DNA read from the CDR3 is TGCAGTGCTAGATTTTTAGGGTTTGGCGGC. Translating gives CSARFLGFGG. The full CDR3 is CSARFLGFGGYTF. The rearrangement uses TRBV20-1 and TRBJ1-2; D is unclear. The CDR3 end lies 3 residues beyond the end of the read and is filled in from the germline J gene. CDR1 is DFQATT and CDR2 is SNEGSKA in the germline V gene (reference sequence). This CDR3 has 13 amino acids.

Points on this clone: The observed sequence ends 3 residues before the CDR3 terminus, with the missing tail filled in from the germline J gene. This chain connects TRBV18 to TRBJ1-2; TRBD1 is a possible D gene (6 bases). This CDR3 has 15 residues. CDR1 KGHSH and CDR2 LQKENI come from the germline V gene. The CDR3 reads CASSLGGGSYNDYTF. CDR3 DNA (partial): TGTGCCAGCTCACTAGGGGGGGGCTCCTACAATGAC.

The CDR3 DNA, read in part, is TGTGCCAGCAGTGAAGCAAGCGGCAGGCTGGAA. Protein: CASSEASGRLE. The CDR3 as a whole reads CASSEASGRLEAFF. The genes are TRBV2 and TRBJ1-1, with D uncertain. The read gets to within 3 residues of the CDR3 end, and the germline J gene fills in the rest. Germline V gene lookup returns CDR1 SNHLY and CDR2 FYNNEI. The CDR3 is made up of 14 amino acids.

In regard to this clone: The read terminates 3 residues ahead of where the CDR3 ends, so the germline J gene completes it. V is TRBV5-1 and J is TRBJ1-3; D is unresolved. This CDR3 comprises 15 residues. Germline lookup yields CDR1 SGHRS and CDR2 YFSETQ. V was cut by 0 bases and J by 0 bases, with 7 bases left in between. CDR3 region: CASSLGPNSGNTIYF. The sequenced CDR3 bases are TGCGCCAGCAGCTTGGGGCCGAACTCTGGAAACACC.

With respect to this clone: The junction and the germline gene differ at one end; a read error may be behind it. Read coverage stops 3 residues before the CDR3 terminus; the germline J gene supplies the remainder. The same CDR3 also results from other DNA sequences found in this sample. V and J are TRBV5-1 and TRBJ1-3, with 7 bases matching TRBD1. The germline V gene encodes CDR1 SGHRS and CDR2 YFSETQ. This CDR3 has 16 amino acids. The CDR3 protein is CASSTRTGLGGNTIYF. The sequenced part of the CDR3 DNA is TGCGCCAGCAGCACCCGGACAGGCCTGGGGGGAAACACA.

Turning to this clone: Coverage ceases 3 residues before the CDR3 finishes, and the germline J gene fills in the end. The rearrangement uses TRBV19 and TRBJ2-2, with D possibly matching TRBD2 (5 bases). Trimming took 7 bases from V and 1 from J, leaving 19 bases between them. The V gene's germline CDR1 is LNHDA and CDR2 SQIVND (reference sequence). This CDR3 comprises 17 residues. This CDR3 is CASTRTRNGVNTGELFF. CDR3 DNA, as far as it was read: TGTGCCAGTACCCGCACGCGTAACGGGGTGAACACCGGGGAG.

The CDR3 protein is CASRPGQTNTEAFF. CDR3 DNA (partial): TGTGCCAGCAGGCCGGGACAGACGAACACTGAA. The chain recombines TRBV7-2 with TRBJ1-1, with 7 positions matching TRBD1. Read data end 3 residues before the CDR3 end; the end is taken from the germline J gene. Germline lookup yields CDR1 SGHTA and CDR2 FQGNSA. This CDR3 is 14 amino acids long. J lost 1 base, V lost 6 bases, and 5 bases had no gene match.

Concerning this clone: The read terminates 3 residues ahead of where the CDR3 ends, so the germline J gene completes it. The rearrangement links TRBV20-1 to TRBJ1-2; 9 bases are a match to TRBD1. The length of the CDR3 is 14 residues. Germline V CDR1 and CDR2: DFQATT, SNEGSKA (reference sequence). J was trimmed by 2 bases and V by 1 base; bases with no gene match: 2. CDR3 in amino acids: CSARGTGANYGYTF. The sequenced CDR3 bases are TGCAGTGCTAGAGGGACAGGGGCCAACTATGGC.

Comment on this clone: The read falls 3 residues short of the CDR3 end, and the missing part is taken from the germline J gene. V and J are TRBV12-3 or TRBV12-4 and TRBJ2-7; no definite D call. This CDR3 spans 14 amino acids. V lost 3 bases, J lost 2 bases, and 11 bases lay in between. The DNA read from the CDR3 is TGTGCCAGCAGTTTTGGGCAGATTGCCTACGAG. It is translated as CASSFGQIAYE. The CDR3, in full, reads CASSFGQIAYEQYF.

Concerning this clone: The CDR3 extends 3 residues past the end of the read, so its final part is completed from the germline J gene. The J gene is TRBJ1-1, the V gene TRBV6-2 or TRBV6-3, with D possibly being TRBD1 (6 bases). The V end was cut by 2 bases, the J end by 4 bases, with 8 bases between. The germline gives CDR1 MNHEY, CDR2 SVGEGT. The CDR3 is made up of 13 amino acids. The CDR3 spells CASSYRTATEAFF. The CDR3 DNA, read in part, is TGTGCCAGCAGTTACAGGACAGCCACTGAA.

The CDR3 loop is CASSRGRASGPYEQYF. The DNA read from the CDR3 is TGTGCCAGCAGTCGCGGCCGGGCTAGCGGGCCCTACGAG. This chain uses TRBV28 with TRBJ2-7; 8 bases match TRBD2. With the read ending 3 residues before the CDR3 end, the germline J gene is used to fill in that end. This CDR3 spans 16 amino acids. Germline V gene sequence: CDR1 MDHEN, CDR2 SYDVKM. V gave up 5 bases and J gave up 2 bases; unmatched junction bases: 11.

Points on this clone: The read terminates 3 residues ahead of where the CDR3 ends, so the germline J gene completes it. V usage is TRBV7-3 and J usage is TRBJ2-5; D is unresolved. Looked up from germline, CDR1 is SGHTA and CDR2 is FQGTGA. CDR3 length: 13 residues. Trimming stripped 5 bases from V and 3 bases from J, with 10 bases between. Partial CDR3 DNA: TGTGCCAGCAGCCTCCCACCGGAAGAGACC. It is translated as CASSLPPEET. The whole CDR3 region reads CASSLPPEETQYF.